This T cell receptor beta chain derives from a study of shared clonotypes between healthy human individuals. Using immunoSEQ multiplex PCR, the repertoire was profiled, and TCRdb retains in-frame clones only, with some absent. The repertoire holds 2 million to 2.5 million clones, with 95% as singletons. Points on this clone: Its antigen is not identified.

General study findings and limits: In general, naive subsets displayed greater estimated richness than memory subsets did.

The specimen was naive CD4+ T cells sorted from blood. Stated subset: CD45RA+ positively selected. This clonotype originated in a man aged 18-30 years in good health.

The CDR3, as DNA: TGTGCCAGCAGTGAAGGGGGTTACTGGTTTAGCAATCAGCCCCAGCATTTT. This codes for CASSEGGYWFSNQPQHF. This chain joins TRBV6-1 and TRBJ1-5, with D uncertain. The CDR3 runs to 17 residues. The V and J ends lost 1 base and 0 bases respectively, with 13 bases between them. CDR1 and CDR2 (germline): MNHNS, SASEGT.